A selection of T cell receptor beta chains follows, all from one sample in a study of blood T cell repertoires in COVID-19. The data were produced by immunoSEQ multiplex PCR, yet TCRdb's version contains in-frame clones alone and is incomplete. The sample includes 130,000 to 150,000 clones, about three quarters of them seen just once. Sample: peripheral blood. These receptors all come from an elderly man with acute or convalescent COVID-19. The CDR3 runs from the conserved cysteine through the conserved F or W. A D gene is named only where the DNA matches it firmly. A row's size may be missing; if present it is once, few, many or a size class.

d_gene	j_gene	abundance	v_gene	CDR3aa	CDR3nt
TRBD2	TRBJ2-1	NA	TRBV6-5	CASSYGSGGVGEQFF	TGTGCCAGCAGTTACGGTAGCGGGGGGGTAGGTGAGCAGTTCTTC
TRBD2	TRBJ2-1	once	TRBV30	CAWSVRGGRSYNEQFF	TGTGCCTGGAGTGTACGGGGGGGTCGCTCCTACAATGAGCAGTTCTTC
NA	TRBJ1-2	NA	TRBV4-3	CASSQERWRAGYTF	TGCGCCAGCAGCCAAGAAAGATGGAGGGCCGGCTACACCTTC
NA	TRBJ2-2	NA	TRBV4-1	CASSSGNSIGELFF	TGCGCCAGCAGTTCCGGGAACAGTATTGGGGAGCTGTTTTTT
NA	TRBJ2-6	NA	TRBV3-1/TRBV3-2	CASRQPGANVLTF	TGTGCCAGTCGACAACCTGGGGCCAACGTCCTGACTTTC
TRBD1	TRBJ1-5	once	TRBV7-2	CASSLRTGNQPQHF	TGTGCCAGCAGCTTGAGGACAGGGAATCAGCCCCAGCATTTT
NA	TRBJ2-3	once	TRBV12-3/TRBV12-4	CASSLQFTDTQYF	TGTGCCAGCAGTTTACAGTTCACAGATACGCAGTATTTT
TRBD1	TRBJ1-1	NA	TRBV7-9	CASSTKAGTGGRAFF	TGTGCCAGCAGCACGAAAGCCGGGACAGGGGGTCGAGCTTTCTTT
NA	TRBJ2-7	once	TRBV7-2	CASSLGRVYEQYF	TGTGCCAGCAGCTTAGGGCGGGTCTACGAGCAGTACTTC
NA	TRBJ2-2	NA	TRBV3-1/TRBV3-2	CASSPTVGWAGELFF	TGTGCCAGCAGTCCCACGGTCGGGTGGGCCGGGGAGCTGTTTTTT
TRBD2	TRBJ2-5	NA	TRBV11-2	CASSLGLAGEETQYF	TGTGCCAGCAGCTTAGGACTAGCGGGGGAAGAGACCCAGTACTTC
NA	TRBJ2-3	NA	TRBV10-3	CAISESTLTDTQYF	TGTGCCATCAGTGAGAGTACATTAACAGATACGCAGTATTTT
NA	TRBJ1-5	NA	TRBV18	CASSPTGASNQPQHF	TGTGCCAGCTCCCCGACAGGCGCGAGCAATCAGCCCCAGCATTTT
NA	TRBJ1-5	NA	TRBV11-2	CASRFPAVNQPQHF	TGTGCCAGCAGGTTCCCCGCGGTTAATCAGCCCCAGCATTTT
NA	TRBJ2-7	NA	TRBV6-1	CASSEAGGPYEQYF	TGTGCCAGCAGTGAAGCGGGGGGGCCGTACGAGCAGTACTTC
TRBD2	TRBJ2-7	once	TRBV5-5	CASSLSLSGGTTDYEQYF	TGTGCCAGCAGCTTGTCGCTCAGCGGGGGGACTACAGACTACGAGCAGTACTTC
NA	TRBJ2-5	NA	TRBV12-3/TRBV12-4	CASSRTGTQYF	TGTGCCAGCAGTAGAACAGGGACCCAGTACTTC
TRBD2	TRBJ2-2	NA	TRBV5-4	CASSLSKRGGLLTGELFF	TGTGCCAGCAGCTTGTCCAAGCGGGGGGGCCTGCTCACCGGGGAGCTGTTTTTT
TRBD1	TRBJ1-2	NA	TRBV5-5	CASSFGQGNYGYTF	TGTGCCAGCAGCTTTGGACAGGGGAACTATGGCTACACCTTC
NA	TRBJ1-3	few	TRBV7-3	CASSSSNSGNTIYF	TGTGCCAGCAGCTCCTCTAATTCTGGAAACACCATATATTTT
NA	TRBJ1-5	NA	TRBV28	CASSVGDSNQPQHF	TGTGCCAGCAGCGTCGGTGATAGCAATCAGCCCCAGCATTTT
NA	TRBJ2-3	NA	TRBV6-1	CASSDNTFKQTDTQYF	TGTGCCAGCAGTGATAACACCTTTAAACAAACAGATACGCAGTATTTT
TRBD1	TRBJ1-5	few	TRBV6-5	CASGGQVNQPQHF	TGTGCCAGCGGGGGACAGGTTAATCAGCCCCAGCATTTT
NA	TRBJ2-2	NA	TRBV6-5	CASKYSPTNTGELFF	TGTGCCAGCAAGTACAGTCCTACGAACACCGGGGAGCTGTTTTTT
TRBD1	TRBJ1-5	NA	TRBV5-5	CASSPVAAGGVLRNQPQHF	TGTGCCAGCAGTCCGGTAGCGGCAGGGGGAGTATTACGCAATCAGCCCCAGCATTTT
NA	TRBJ2-5	NA	TRBV7-3	CASSELWGPGETQYF	TGTGCCAGCAGCGAGTTGTGGGGGCCCGGCGAGACCCAGTACTTC
TRBD1	TRBJ1-4	NA	TRBV19	CASRPRGQTGGNEKLFF	TGTGCCAGTAGGCCCCGGGGACAGACAGGGGGAAATGAAAAACTGTTTTTT
NA	TRBJ1-4	NA	TRBV19	CASTARQTVEKLFF	TGTGCCAGTACCGCCCGCCAGACAGTCGAAAAACTGTTTTTT
TRBD2	TRBJ2-1	NA	TRBV3-1/TRBV3-2	CASSQVRSGGHNEQFF	TGTGCCAGCAGCCAAGTAAGGAGCGGGGGTCACAATGAGCAGTTCTTC
TRBD1	TRBJ1-2	NA	TRBV19	CASRTGRSGYGYTF	TGTGCCAGTAGGACAGGGAGGTCGGGCTATGGCTACACCTTC
NA	TRBJ1-4	NA	TRBV4-2	CASRGADRAEKLFF	TGTGCCAGCCGGGGGGCGGACAGAGCGGAAAAACTGTTTTTT
TRBD1	TRBJ2-7	NA	TRBV13	CASSSTGGEQYF	TGTGCCAGCAGCTCGACAGGGGGCGAGCAGTACTTC
TRBD1	TRBJ1-6	NA	TRBV9	CASSATSIGTAPLHF	TGTGCCAGCAGCGCGACTAGTATCGGGACAGCACCCCTCCACTTT
TRBD1	TRBJ2-7	NA	TRBV6-2/TRBV6-3	CASSYDRGISRHEQYF	TGTGCCAGCAGTTACGACAGGGGAATCAGTCGGCACGAGCAGTACTTC
NA	TRBJ2-3	NA	TRBV4-1	CASSQDHRNTDTQYF	TGCGCCAGCAGCCAAGACCACAGAAACACAGATACGCAGTATTTT
NA	TRBJ2-3	NA	TRBV23-1	CASSQGGTGCTDTQYF	TGCGCCAGCAGTCAAGGAGGGACTGGGTGCACAGATACGCAGTATTTT
TRBD1	TRBJ2-4	NA	TRBV5-1	CASSSGQGVNIQYF	TGCGCCAGCAGCTCAGGACAGGGGGTGAACATTCAGTACTTC
NA	TRBJ2-1	NA	TRBV29-1	CSAGRDNEQFF	TGCAGCGCGGGGCGGGACAATGAGCAGTTCTTC
NA	TRBJ2-5	NA	TRBV28	CASSFPGGVETQYF	TGTGCCAGCAGTTTCCCCGGGGGTGTGGAGACCCAGTACTTC
NA	TRBJ2-5	NA	TRBV2	CASRPDSATETQYF	TGTGCCAGCAGGCCCGACTCCGCAACGGAGACCCAGTACTTC
NA	TRBJ1-2	NA	TRBV14	CASRGDTNYGYTF	TGTGCCAGCAGAGGAGATACTAACTATGGCTACACCTTC
TRBD1	TRBJ1-6	NA	TRBV7-9	CASRRTGENSPLHF	TGTGCCAGCAGAAGGACAGGGGAAAATTCACCCCTCCACTTT
NA	TRBJ1-6	once	TRBV3-1/TRBV3-2	CASSLTRDSPLHF	TGTGCCAGCAGCCTAACCAGGGATTCACCCCTCCACTTT
TRBD2	TRBJ2-7	NA	TRBV5-6	CASRTSGAYEQYF	TGTGCCAGCAGAACTAGCGGGGCCTACGAGCAGTACTTC
TRBD1	TRBJ2-3	NA	TRBV7-9	CASSLRGTEMSTDTQYF	TGTGCCAGCAGCTTAAGAGGGACAGAGATGAGCACAGATACGCAGTATTTT
NA	TRBJ2-3	once	TRBV5-4	CASSGRGLGGADTQYF	TGTGCCAGCAGCGGAAGGGGGCTGGGCGGGGCAGATACGCAGTATTTT
NA	TRBJ2-5	once	TRBV12-3/TRBV12-4	CASSLGSETQYF	TGTGCCAGCAGTTTGGGCTCGGAGACCCAGTACTTC
NA	TRBJ2-5	NA	TRBV11-1	CASSPDREETQYF	TGTGCCAGCAGCCCGGACAGAGAAGAGACCCAGTACTTC
NA	TRBJ2-2	NA	TRBV4-3	CASSQAVRADGELFF	TGCGCCAGCAGCCAAGCAGTCAGGGCCGACGGGGAGCTGTTTTTT
TRBD1	TRBJ2-5	once	TRBV5-1	CASRPGQPETQYF	TGCGCCAGCAGACCGGGACAGCCGGAGACCCAGTACTTC
NA	TRBJ1-2	NA	TRBV6-6	CASSHAGHHGYTF	TGTGCCAGCAGTCACGCGGGCCACCATGGCTACACCTTC
TRBD1	TRBJ2-4	NA	TRBV25-1	CASSGTGAKNIQYF	TGTGCCAGCAGTGGGACAGGGGCCAAAAACATTCAGTACTTC
TRBD1	TRBJ2-1	NA	TRBV5-5	CASSPLDRGYNEQFF	TGTGCCAGCAGTCCTCTGGACAGGGGTTACAATGAGCAGTTCTTC
NA	TRBJ2-6	once	TRBV7-2	CASSVYQGSGANVLTF	TGTGCCAGCAGCGTTTACCAGGGCTCCGGGGCCAACGTCCTGACTTTC
TRBD1	TRBJ2-2	NA	TRBV5-1	CASSGDRANTGELFF	TGCGCCAGCAGCGGGGACAGGGCGAACACCGGGGAGCTGTTTTTT
TRBD1	TRBJ2-7	NA	TRBV6-6	CASSDGQASGYEQYF	TGTGCCAGCAGCGACGGACAGGCCTCGGGTTACGAGCAGTACTTC
NA	TRBJ1-4	NA	TRBV19	CASSIERTASTNEKLFF	TGTGCCAGTAGTATAGAGCGGACAGCTTCAACTAATGAAAAACTGTTTTTT
TRBD2	TRBJ2-1	NA	TRBV5-6	CASSPLAGVEWNEQFF	TGTGCCAGCAGCCCACTAGCGGGGGTCGAATGGAATGAGCAGTTCTTC
NA	TRBJ2-1	NA	TRBV7-2	CASSSSRQVQFF	TGTGCCAGCAGCTCCAGCAGACAGGTACAGTTCTTC